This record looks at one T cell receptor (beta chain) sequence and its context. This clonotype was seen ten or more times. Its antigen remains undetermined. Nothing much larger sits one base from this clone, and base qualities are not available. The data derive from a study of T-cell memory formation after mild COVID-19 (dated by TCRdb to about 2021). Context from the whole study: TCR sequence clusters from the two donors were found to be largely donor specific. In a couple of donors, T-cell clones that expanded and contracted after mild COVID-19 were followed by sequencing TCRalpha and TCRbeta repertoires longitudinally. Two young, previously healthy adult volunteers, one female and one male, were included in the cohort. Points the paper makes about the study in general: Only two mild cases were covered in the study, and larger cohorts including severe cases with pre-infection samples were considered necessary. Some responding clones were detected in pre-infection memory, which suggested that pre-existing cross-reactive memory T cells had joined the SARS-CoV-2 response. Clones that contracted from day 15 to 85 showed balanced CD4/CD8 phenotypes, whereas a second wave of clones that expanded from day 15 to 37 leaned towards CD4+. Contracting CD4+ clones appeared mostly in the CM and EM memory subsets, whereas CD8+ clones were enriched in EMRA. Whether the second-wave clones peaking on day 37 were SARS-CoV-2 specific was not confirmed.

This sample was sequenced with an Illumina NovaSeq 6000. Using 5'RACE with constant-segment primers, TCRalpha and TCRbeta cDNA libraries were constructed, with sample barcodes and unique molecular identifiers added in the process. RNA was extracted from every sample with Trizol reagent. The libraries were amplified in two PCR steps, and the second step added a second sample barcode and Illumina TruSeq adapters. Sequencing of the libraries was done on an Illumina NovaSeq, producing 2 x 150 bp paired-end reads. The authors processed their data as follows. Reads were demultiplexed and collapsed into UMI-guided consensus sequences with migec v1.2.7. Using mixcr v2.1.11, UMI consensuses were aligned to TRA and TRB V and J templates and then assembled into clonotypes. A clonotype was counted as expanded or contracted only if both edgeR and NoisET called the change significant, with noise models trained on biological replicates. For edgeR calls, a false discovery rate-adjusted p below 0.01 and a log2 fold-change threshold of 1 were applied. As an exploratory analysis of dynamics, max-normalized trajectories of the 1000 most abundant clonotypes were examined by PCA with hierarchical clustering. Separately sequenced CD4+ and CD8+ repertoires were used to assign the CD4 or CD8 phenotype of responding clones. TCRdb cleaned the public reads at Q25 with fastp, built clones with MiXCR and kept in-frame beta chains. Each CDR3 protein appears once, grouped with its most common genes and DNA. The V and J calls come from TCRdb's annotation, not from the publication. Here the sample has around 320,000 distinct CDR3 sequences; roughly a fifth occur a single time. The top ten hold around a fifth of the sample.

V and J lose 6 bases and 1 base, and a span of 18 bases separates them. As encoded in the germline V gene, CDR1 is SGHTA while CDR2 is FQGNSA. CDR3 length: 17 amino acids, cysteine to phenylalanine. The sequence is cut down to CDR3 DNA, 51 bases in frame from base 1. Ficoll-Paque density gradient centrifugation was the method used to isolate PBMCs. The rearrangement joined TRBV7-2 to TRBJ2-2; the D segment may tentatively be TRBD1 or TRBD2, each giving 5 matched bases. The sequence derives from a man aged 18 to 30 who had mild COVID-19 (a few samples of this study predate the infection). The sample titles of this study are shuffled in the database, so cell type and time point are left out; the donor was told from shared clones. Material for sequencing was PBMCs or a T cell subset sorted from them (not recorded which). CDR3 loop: CASRSFGTDLNTGELFF. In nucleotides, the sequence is TGTGCCAGCAGGTCGTTTGGGACGGATCTGAACACCGGGGAGCTGTTTTTT.